This T cell receptor beta chain came from a study of T cell repertoires in cytomegalovirus infection. Study-level information: Public TCR beta signatures indicated both CMV infection and matching HLA type. Study outcomes and limitations: Summed public TCR beta family frequency identified CMV carriers bearing the relevant HLA.

TCRdb independently ran MiXCR on the reads; one entry per CDR3 protein. The sample has more than 150,000 distinct CDR3 sequences, approximately 20% seen once. Notes on this clonotype: Its specificity is unknown.

The V and J ends lost 5 bases and 0 bases respectively, with 19 bases between them. The CDR3 length is 17 residues. Germline CDR1 is MNHEY and CDR2 is SVGEGT. The source is a human donor in good health (CMV status not recorded). Some clones in this sample may be carry-over from other donors' samples. The genes are TRBV6-2 or TRBV6-3 and TRBJ2-5; D possibly corresponds to TRBD2 (5 bases). The sample was PBMCs. CDR3: CASSRRRVSDYQETQYF. CDR3 nucleotides: TGTGCCAGCAGTCGACGACGGGTTTCGGACTACCAAGAGACCCAGTACTTC.